The TCR beta chain described here comes from a study of blood T cell repertoires in COVID-19. Whole-study context: In each case, the material was cDNA or gDNA derived from T cells, B-cell-depleted T cells, or PBMCs.

Patients in Seattle were enrolled during active infection, then followed longitudinally. Original processing notes: Reference gene primers were amplified, and this amplification served to estimate nucleated cell counts. Sequencing was performed with immunoSEQ multiplex PCR; in TCRdb, only in-frame clones are kept and a portion is missing. V and J calls plus clone size are reproduced from that table; the DNA served to infer D and trimming. The sample lists about 170,000 clones, around four fifths occurring once. To note about this clone: A junction boundary mismatches the germline segment, possibly from a read error.

Per germline, CDR1 SNHLY and CDR2 FYNNEI. CDR3 length: 13 residues. The clonotype originates from a woman of 80 years or more with COVID-19, enrolled during active disease. The rearrangement uses TRBV2 and TRBJ1-4, with 9 bases identical to TRBD1. Sequencing used peripheral blood. The CDR3 protein is CASSSGTGPRLAF. The CDR3 DNA is TGTGCCAGCAGTTCCGGGACAGGGCCCCGATTAGCTTTC.